This section outlines one TCR beta chain sequence together with its context. The sample is drawn from a study of blood T cell repertoires in COVID-19. Trimming removed 1 base from V and 5 bases from J, with 8 bases in between. The V gene's germline CDR1 is SGHAT and CDR2 FQDESV (reference sequence). This CDR3 contains 13 residues. Method: immunoSEQ multiplex PCR; TCRdb's copy keeps in-frame clones and lacks some. The sample carries 75,000 to 100,000 clones, around 87% recorded once. The sequencing input was peripheral blood. This receptor was obtained from a human donor with acute or convalescent COVID-19. The donor label of this sample is uncertain. The V and J genes are TRBV11-1 and TRBJ1-1, with no clear D. The CDR3 DNA follows: TGTGCCAGCAGCTTAGATCGGGTAACTGAAGCTTTCTTT. As protein: CASSLDRVTEAFF.